A single sample gave rise to the 25 T cell receptor beta chains below, sequenced in a study of PD-1 blockade in classical Hodgkin lymphoma. Documented time point: cycle 4 day 1 (C4D1), after five to seven weeks of nivolumab. Every patient relapsed after autologous stem cell transplantation, and brentuximab vedotin exposure varied. Method: immunoSEQ multiplex PCR; TCRdb's copy keeps in-frame clones and lacks some. The table records about 33,000 clones, 72% of them present only once. The starting material was peripheral blood mononuclear cells (PBMCs), obtained before the fourth cycle of nivolumab. The source is a human donor with classical Hodgkin lymphoma.

With respect to this clone: The conserved phenylalanine or tryptophan normally closing the CDR3 is absent here, so this likely arose from a read error. Because the CDR3's place on the DNA is in doubt, the DNA is left out and the CDR3 is given as listed by TCRdb. The chain has TRBV5-8 and TRBJ2-7; the D call TRBD1 from the table was never checked on the DNA. The germline CDR1 and CDR2 sequences are SGHTS and YDEGEE. From its first to its last residue, the CDR3 has 13 amino acids. CDR3 amino acids: CASSIGQGATVRI.

V and J are TRBV4-1 and TRBJ2-2; D remains ambiguous. The CDR3 has 14 residues. V lost 4 bases and J 7 bases, leaving 13 bases between the germline ends. Germline loops: CDR1 MGHRA, CDR2 YSYEKL. CDR3: CASSLQTGGGELFF. The CDR3 DNA sequence: TGCGCCAGCAGCCTCCAGACGGGTGGCGGGGAGCTGTTTTTT.

Turning to this clone: This CDR3 is also generated by other DNA sequences in the sample. The V and J genes are TRBV18 and TRBJ1-1; TRBD1 is a possible D gene (6 bases). Germline V gives CDR1 KGHSH, CDR2 LQKENI. V was shortened by 6 bases and J by 0 bases, with 11 bases between the two germline ends. This CDR3 is 14 amino acids long. The CDR3 DNA is TGTGCCAGCTCCCCTGGACAGCTGAACACTGAAGCTTTCTTT. Translating it yields CASSPGQLNTEAFF.

V usage is TRBV27 and J usage is TRBJ1-4; D might be TRBD1 (6 bases). The V end was cut by 6 bases, the J end by 4 bases, with 24 bases between. Per germline, CDR1 MNHEY and CDR2 SMNVEV (reference sequence). CDR3 size: 18 residues. CDR3 DNA sequence: TGTGCCAGCAGCCCCAGACTCTTGGGGGGCTGGGGTAATGAAAAACTGTTTTTT. Its protein is CASSPRLLGGWGNEKLFF.

The chain combines TRBV19 with TRBJ2-7, with 9 bases matching TRBD1. After removal of 7 bases from V and 4 bases from J, the junction contained 5 bases not matched to a gene. This CDR3 is built from 13 residues. The V gene's germline CDR1 is LNHDA and CDR2 SQIVND (reference sequence). CDR3 sequence: CASNRGPGYEQYF. The CDR3 region has the DNA TGTGCCAGTAACAGGGGGCCCGGGTACGAGCAGTACTTC.

This chain connects TRBV6-1 to TRBJ1-5, with TRBD1 identical over 7 bases. J was trimmed by 7 bases and V by 0 bases; bases with no gene match: 9. The CDR3 spans 16 residues. Germline V CDR1 and CDR2: MNHNS, SASEGT. DNA for the CDR3: TGTGCCAGCAGTGAAGCTCCGGACAGGATAGACCAGCCCCAGCATTTT. Protein: CASSEAPDRIDQPQHF.

The chain has TRBV29-1 and TRBJ1-1; 7 nucleotides line up with TRBD1. V lost 4 bases to trimming and J lost 1 base; unmatched junction nucleotides: 15. There are 17 residues in the CDR3. Germline V gives CDR1 SQVTM, CDR2 ANQGSEA. The CDR3 region has the DNA TGCAGCGTTGGGGTGCCCGGGGGACAGTCGACGAACACTGAAGCTTTCTTT. It encodes CSVGVPGGQSTNTEAFF. Filled out from reference TRBV29-1 and TRBJ1-1, the complete variable domain reads SAVISQKPSRDICQRGTSLTIQCQVDSQVTMMFWYRQQPGQSLTLIATANQGSEATYESGFVIDKFPISRPNLTFSTLTVSNMSPEDSSIYLCSVGVPGGQSTNTEAFFGQGTRLTVV.

This chain joins TRBV6-1 and TRBJ1-1; no definite D call. V dropped 5 bases and J dropped 3 bases, with 10 bases sitting between them. The germline CDR1 and CDR2 sequences are MNHNS and SASEGT. There are 13 residues in the CDR3. CDR3 in amino acids: CASSTGPHTEAFF. The DNA for the CDR3 is TGTGCCAGCAGTACGGGTCCCCACACTGAAGCTTTCTTT.

The CDR3 DNA reads as TGTGCCAGCAGCCCCTTCACACAAAGTAACTATGGCTACACCTTC. Amino acids: CASSPFTQSNYGYTF. The rearrangement joins TRBV27 to TRBJ1-2; unclear D gene. The CDR3 has 15 amino acids. The V end lost 6 bases, the J end lost 1 base, and 15 bases lay between the germline ends. Germline CDR1 is MNHEY and CDR2 is SMNVEV (reference sequence).

The V call is TRBV27, the J call TRBJ2-2; the match to TRBD2 covers 8 bases. V was pared by 2 bases and J by 1 base, with 0 bases of the junction left unmatched. The CDR3 has 15 residues. Per germline, CDR1 MNHEY and CDR2 SMNVEV (reference sequence). The CDR3 DNA reads TGTGCCAGCAGTTTAAGCGGGGGGAACACCGGGGAGCTGTTTTTT. This gives the protein CASSLSGGNTGELFF.

The chain uses TRBV7-9 and TRBJ1-2; D is ambiguous. Trimming removed 5 bases from V and 0 bases from J, with 13 bases in between. The CDR3 covers 15 residues. Germline assignment: CDR1 SEHNR and CDR2 FQNEAQ (reference sequence). DNA for the CDR3: TGTGCCAGCAGCCCCATTGTATACACTAACTATGGCTACACCTTC. Protein product: CASSPIVYTNYGYTF.

This clone was seen more than once but under ten times. The chain joins TRBV30 to TRBJ1-6; D uncertain. The ends were cut back, 2 bases at V and 13 bases at J, with 9 bases in the middle. This CDR3 spans 11 amino acids. CDR1 and CDR2 from the germline V gene are GTSNPN and SVGIG (reference sequence). CDR3 sequence reads: CAWSYNTPLHF. The CDR3 bases are TGTGCCTGGAGTTATAACACGCCCCTCCACTTT.

The genes are TRBV5-6 and TRBJ1-5, with D tentatively TRBD1 (6 bases). Germline V lookup: CDR1 SGHDT, CDR2 YYEEEE. The CDR3 runs 16 residues. V was pared by 4 bases and J by 3 bases, with 17 bases between. The CDR3 bases are TGTGCCAGCAGCCGCTACAGGGAATTGTTCAATCAGCCCCAGCATTTT. Protein: CASSRYRELFNQPQHF.

The chain recombines TRBV5-6 with TRBJ2-5; TRBD2 matches at 12 bases. CDR3 length: 16 amino acids. Germline CDR1 reads SGHDT; CDR2 reads YYEEEE. Unmatched junction bases numbered 5, after V lost 2 bases and J lost 3 bases. CDR3 in DNA: TGTGCCAGCAGCTTTCTAGCGGGGGGGTATAAAGAGACCCAGTACTTC. Its translation is CASSFLAGGYKETQYF.

DNA for the CDR3: TGTGCCAGCAGTCCAACCACAGGGGGCATAGATGGCTACACCTTC. This translates into CASSPTTGGIDGYTF. The V gene is TRBV28, the J gene TRBJ1-2; 9 bases match TRBD1. The CDR3 has 15 amino acids. Germline CDR1 and CDR2: MDHEN and SYDVKM. J was trimmed by 6 bases and V by 5 bases; bases with no gene match: 10.

The V call is TRBV2, the J call TRBJ2-5; TRBD2 matches 12 bases. Germline V gives CDR1 SNHLY, CDR2 FYNNEI. J was trimmed by 7 bases and V by 4 bases; bases with no gene match: 7. This CDR3 is built from 15 residues. The CDR3 protein is CASSGSSGGARTQYF. In DNA, the CDR3 is TGTGCCAGCAGTGGTTCTAGCGGGGGGGCCCGGACCCAGTACTTC.

The chain joins TRBV30 to TRBJ2-1; D ambiguous. CDR3 length: 16 amino acids. Germline CDR1 reads GTSNPN; CDR2 reads SVGIG (reference sequence). The ends were cut back, 1 base at V and 6 bases at J, with 19 bases in the middle. This chain's CDR3 is CAWSASFRQVSNEQFF. The CDR3 DNA is TGTGCCTGGAGTGCTTCTTTTAGGCAGGTCTCCAATGAGCAGTTCTTC. Looking up the rest from reference TRBV30 and TRBJ2-1 gives the full variable domain: SQTIHQWPATLVQPVGSPLSLECTVEGTSNPNLYWYRQAAGRGLQLLFYSVGIGQISSEVPQNLSASRPQDRQFILSSKKLLLSDSGFYLCAWSASFRQVSNEQFFGPGTRLTVL.

This clone was found a few times. The V gene is TRBV7-3, the J gene TRBJ2-6; D remains ambiguous. Germline CDR1 and CDR2: SGHTA and FQGTGA. The CDR3 has 15 residues. V was cut by 0 bases and J by 0 bases, with 3 bases left in between. CDR3 nucleotide sequence: TGTGCCAGCAGCTTAACTCACTCTGGGGCCAACGTCCTGACTTTC. Its protein product is CASSLTHSGANVLTF.

This chain joins TRBV7-3 and TRBJ2-2; maybe TRBD2 (6 bases). Germline V gene data show CDR1 as SGHTA and CDR2 as FQGTGA. The V and J ends lost 3 bases and 5 bases respectively, with 10 bases between them. The CDR3 has 14 amino acids. The CDR3 is CASSLDSGTGELFF. In DNA form, the CDR3 reads TGTGCCAGCAGCTTGGATAGCGGTACCGGGGAGCTGTTTTTT.

The J gene is TRBJ1-1, the V gene TRBV4-3; maybe TRBD1 (5 bases). The V gene's germline CDR1 is LGHNA and CDR2 YSLEER. V was shortened by 0 bases and J by 10 bases, with 12 bases between the two germline ends. The CDR3 length is 13 residues. The CDR3 region has the DNA TGCGCCAGCAGCCAAGATTTTAAGGGGCGAGCTTTCTTT. This encodes CASSQDFKGRAFF.

This rearrangement joins TRBV28 to TRBJ1-2; D unresolved. The ends were cut back, 6 bases at V and 0 bases at J, with 14 bases in the middle. This CDR3 has 15 amino acids. Germline CDR1 reads MDHEN; CDR2 reads SYDVKM. CDR3: CASSHGTATNYGYTF. In DNA form, the CDR3 reads TGTGCCAGCAGCCATGGAACGGCGACTAACTATGGCTACACCTTC.

Judged by abundance, this clone is medium-sized (0.01 to 0.1%). This chain uses TRBV19 with TRBJ1-5; a possible D gene is TRBD1 (6 bases). CDR3 size: 15 residues. V was pared by 6 bases and J by 1 base, with 13 bases between. From germline, CDR1 is LNHDA and CDR2 SQIVND (reference sequence). CDR3 loop: CASRATTGSNQPQHF. DNA of the CDR3: TGTGCCAGTAGAGCGACGACAGGAAGCAATCAGCCCCAGCATTTT.

A few counts support this clone. The chain recombines TRBV19 with TRBJ1-4, with TRBD1 identical over 9 bases. With 3 bases clipped from V and 7 bases from J, the junction kept 3 bases outside the gene matches. Germline assignment: CDR1 LNHDA and CDR2 SQIVND (reference sequence). This CDR3 contains 14 residues. The CDR3 sequence: CASSIGTGPEKLFF. The CDR3 DNA follows: TGTGCCAGTAGTATTGGGACAGGGCCTGAAAAACTGTTTTTT.

The chain recombines TRBV7-6 with TRBJ2-1; either TRBD1 or TRBD2 may supply D (5 bases each). The germline V gene encodes CDR1 SGHVS and CDR2 FNYEAQ. Trimming shortened V by 5 bases and J by 0 bases, and 17 bases separated the two germline ends. The CDR3 is made up of 17 amino acids. DNA of the CDR3: TGTGCCAGCAGCCCAGGGTACGGGGCAAGCTCCTACAATGAGCAGTTCTTC. Its translation: CASSPGYGASSYNEQFF.

This chain joins TRBV5-1 and TRBJ2-7; D is uncertain. V dropped 2 bases and J dropped 3 bases, with 6 bases sitting between them. The CDR3 extends over 12 amino acids. Germline V CDR1 and CDR2: SGHRS, YFSETQ. CDR3 sequence reads: CASSFGSYEQYF. The CDR3 nucleotides are TGCGCCAGCAGCTTTGGCAGCTACGAGCAGTACTTC.